One and the same sample provided the 13 T cell receptor beta chains below, sequenced in a study of identical twins. TCRdb independently ran MiXCR on the 5' RACE reads; one entry per CDR3 protein. This repertoire shows 250,000 to 350,000 distinct CDR3 sequences, around 9.7% found once; its top ten account for 5.5% to 9%. This sample was also put to use in a study of yellow fever vaccine responses in identical twins.

The sequenced material came from CD8+ T cells sorted from blood. The receptors originated from a woman between 18 and 29 years old in good health.

Note on this clonotype: One junction end does not reproduce the germline sequence, and a read error may be involved. The genes are TRBV29-1 and TRBJ1-2, with D tentatively TRBD1 (6 bases). Looked up from germline, CDR1 is SQVTM and CDR2 is ANQGSEA. CDR3 length equals 14 residues. The chain's CDR3 is CSVEEGQGLYGYTF. In nucleotides, the CDR3 is TGCAGCGTCGAAGAGGGACAAGGGCTCTATGGCTACACCTTC. The entire variable domain, with the rest obtained from reference TRBV29-1 and TRBJ1-2, is as follows: SAVISQKPSRDICQRGTSLTIQCQVDSQVTMMFWYRQQPGQSLTLIATANQGSEATYESGFVIDKFPISRPNLTFSTLTVSNMSPEDSSIYLCSVEEGQGLYGYTFGSGTRLTVV.

This clonotype was recorded a few times. The junction shows a germline mismatch at one end, possibly a read error. The CDR3 is CASSFWQDSDNEQFF. The CDR3 DNA reads TGCGCCAGCAGCTTTTGGCAGGACTCCGACAATGAGCAGTTCTTC. This chain links TRBV5-1 with TRBJ2-1; D is possibly TRBD2 (5 bases). This CDR3 has 15 residues. CDR1 and CDR2 from the germline V gene are SGHRS and YFSETQ.

The genes are TRBV27 and TRBJ2-1, with 9 bases aligning to TRBD2. CDR3 length: 16 amino acids. V lost 7 bases to trimming and J lost 8 bases; unmatched junction nucleotides: 15. The germline V gene has CDR1 MNHEY and CDR2 SMNVEV (reference sequence). The chain's CDR3 is CASTLVLAGGPDEQFF. DNA of the CDR3: TGTGCCAGCACCCTCGTTCTGGCGGGGGGGCCGGATGAGCAGTTCTTC.

There are a few counts of this clonotype. The chain links TRBV28 to TRBJ2-2; TRBD1 aligns across 8 bases. Trimming removed 3 bases from V and 7 bases from J; junction bases left unmatched: 16. Germline V gives CDR1 MDHEN, CDR2 SYDVKM. The CDR3 totals 18 residues. As DNA, the CDR3 is TGTGCCAGCAGTTTTTCTAACGGAGACAGGGGTTTTTTCGGGGAGCTGTTTTTT. This encodes CASSFSNGDRGFFGELFF.

This clonotype was counted at least ten times. The rearrangement joins TRBV4-3 to TRBJ2-7; TRBD2 is a possible D gene (5 bases). The germline CDR1 and CDR2 sequences are LGHNA and YSLEER. V shed 1 base and J shed 2 bases, with 6 bases lying between them. The CDR3 loop spans 13 amino acids. The CDR3 loop is CASSQVRAYEQYF. The CDR3 DNA reads TGCGCCAGCAGCCAAGTGAGGGCCTACGAGCAGTACTTC.

This clonotype came up many times. The V call is TRBV24-1, the J call TRBJ2-5; TRBD2 aligns across 7 bases. Germline CDR1 reads KGHDR; CDR2 reads SFDVKD. CDR3 length: 16 amino acids. After removal of 9 bases from V and 4 bases from J, the junction contained 16 bases not matched to a gene. CDR3 in amino acids: CATAGSPRDYRETQYF. The DNA of the CDR3 is TGTGCCACCGCGGGAAGCCCCCGGGACTACCGAGAGACCCAGTACTTC.

At least ten counts were recorded for this clonotype. This rearrangement joins TRBV11-2 to TRBJ2-1, with TRBD2 matching 11 bases. Trimming cost V 5 bases and J 2 bases; bases outside gene matches: 2. CDR3 length equals 15 residues. Germline lookup yields CDR1 SGHAT and CDR2 FQNNGV. The CDR3, as DNA: TGTGCCAGCAGCGCACTAGCGGGAGCCTACAATGAGCAGTTCTTC. Its protein is CASSALAGAYNEQFF.

In this sample, this clonotype turned up a few times. This chain uses TRBV3-1 with TRBJ2-2; no clear D gene. CDR1 and CDR2 (germline): LGHDT, YNNKEL (reference sequence). CDR3 length equals 14 residues. Trimming took 0 bases from V and 4 from J, leaving 6 bases between them. CDR3 in amino acids: CASSQELVTGELFF. CDR3 nucleotides: TGTGCCAGCAGCCAAGAATTAGTCACCGGGGAGCTGTTTTTT.

Ten or more counts support this clonotype. The chain employs TRBV5-1 and TRBJ2-5, with TRBD2 identical over 7 bases. Germline CDR1 SGHRS, CDR2 YFSETQ. The J segment lost 1 base and the V segment lost 3 bases, leaving 6 bases of the junction unmatched. CDR3 length: 15 amino acids. The CDR3 DNA is TGCGCCAGCAGCTATCAATTAGCGGGCCAAGAGACCCAGTACTTC. Encoded protein: CASSYQLAGQETQYF.

This clonotype has only a few counts. This sequence joins TRBV7-2 and TRBJ2-5; perhaps TRBD2 as D (6 bases). With 1 base removed from V and 3 bases from J, the gap between germline ends came to 15 bases. CDR1 is SGHTA and CDR2 is FQGNSA in the germline V gene. This CDR3 has 16 amino acids. CDR3 loop: CASSLDGPRREETQYF. CDR3 nucleotide sequence: TGTGCCAGCAGCTTAGATGGGCCGAGGAGGGAAGAGACCCAGTACTTC.

This clonotype was recorded a few times. J is TRBJ2-7 and V is TRBV20-1; D is unresolved. V was clipped by 4 bases and J by 6 bases, with 10 bases between them. The CDR3 contains 11 residues. Germline V CDR1 and CDR2: DFQATT, SNEGSKA (reference sequence). The CDR3 spells CSATSILEQYF. The CDR3 DNA sequence: TGCAGTGCTACCTCTATACTCGAGCAGTACTTC.

A few counts support this clonotype. The chain carries TRBV29-1 and TRBJ2-1, with 9 bases identical to TRBD1. Unmatched junction bases numbered 4, after V lost 6 bases and J lost 1 base. CDR3 size: 14 residues. The V gene's germline CDR1 is SQVTM and CDR2 ANQGSEA. CDR3 nucleotides: TGCAGCGTGACCGGGACAGGGTCCTACAATGAGCAGTTCTTC. Encoded protein: CSVTGTGSYNEQFF.

This clonotype was seen ten or more times. This chain joins TRBV5-1 and TRBJ2-3; D not resolved. V was trimmed by 4 bases and J by 2 bases, leaving 11 bases between them. The CDR3 consists of 14 residues. From germline, CDR1 is SGHRS and CDR2 YFSETQ. CDR3 coding DNA: TGCGCCAGCAGCCCATTGTACCCCACAGATACGCAGTATTTT. It translates to CASSPLYPTDTQYF.